Listed below are T cell receptor beta chains from one sample, sequenced in a study of T cell responses to AZD1222 COVID-19 vaccine. Sequencing was performed with immunoSEQ multiplex PCR; in TCRdb, only in-frame clones are kept and a portion is missing. This sample carries 180,000 or so clones, 94% of them seen once, and the ten largest clones take approximately 0.58%. The material was peripheral blood, obtained on day 0 of AZD1222 vaccination. The receptors were sampled from an adult in good health. Each CDR3 is given with its conserved first and last residue. The order of the fields is J gene, V gene, clone size, CDR3 protein. Part of the rows lack a size; the others show once, few, many or a class for expanded clones.

TRBJ1-1 | TRBV10-1 | . | CASSRTGEPEAFF
TRBJ2-7 | TRBV20-1 | . | CSARRDYEQYF
TRBJ1-2 | TRBV15 | . | CATSRESVGGYTF
TRBJ1-5 | TRBV7-9 | . | CASSTEGNQPQHF
TRBJ1-5 | TRBV6-5 | . | CASTTGEGNQPQHF
TRBJ1-4 | TRBV5-8 | once | CASSFGTGFNEKLFF
TRBJ2-1 | TRBV7-3 | . | CASSLSLGEQFF
TRBJ1-2 | TRBV6-5 | . | CASSIRGDGYTF
TRBJ2-3 | TRBV4-2 | . | CASSQLGTDTQYF
TRBJ1-2 | TRBV20-1 | . | CSARDNGQHF
TRBJ2-3 | TRBV24-1 | . | CATSDLSGDTDTQYF
TRBJ2-2 | TRBV10-1 | . | CASSEELVAPNTGELFF
TRBJ2-7 | TRBV5-5 | . | CASSASGEQYF
TRBJ2-1 | TRBV6-5 | . | CASTQLRLANNEQFF
TRBJ1-1 | TRBV10-3 | . | CAIGRAVNTEAFF
TRBJ1-5 | TRBV28 | . | CASSLGFGGNQPQHF
TRBJ2-2 | TRBV28 | . | CASRAGTLLGGELFF
TRBJ2-1 | TRBV5-8 | . | CASSLNGGTYNEQFF
TRBJ1-2 | TRBV28 | . | CASSSSLIGGSFGVYTF
TRBJ1-6 | TRBV27 | . | CASSFRQGVSPLHF
TRBJ2-1 | TRBV3-1/TRBV3-2 | . | CASSQDSFGYNEQFF
TRBJ1-5 | TRBV5-1 | . | CASSLAWGQAVSAQHF
TRBJ2-2 | TRBV7-2 | . | CASSLLGSGELFF
TRBJ2-7 | TRBV28 | . | CASSPTKEQYF
TRBJ1-1 | TRBV5-8 | . | CASTSGGISEAFF
TRBJ2-5 | TRBV29-1 | once | CSVEGPWTQYF
TRBJ2-5 | TRBV2 | . | CASSARETQYF